This T cell receptor beta chain was captured by sequencing in a study of blood T cell repertoires in COVID-19. Study overall: COVID-19 samples from acute and convalescent phases originated in the United States, Italy and Spain.

Here immunoSEQ multiplex PCR was the method, and the copy in TCRdb shows in-frame clones only, minus some. The profile shows around 130,000 clones, 60% to 85% of them singletons. Trimming took 2 bases from V and 7 from J, leaving 11 bases between them. There are 13 residues in the CDR3. CDR1 and CDR2 from the germline V gene are SGHNT and YENEEA. This TCR derives from a man at least 80 years old with acute or convalescent COVID-19. Sequencing was carried out using peripheral blood. The rearrangement links TRBV11-3 to TRBJ1-1, with D unclear. The CDR3 reads CASSLNVRGEAFF. DNA of the CDR3: TGTGCCAGCAGCTTAAACGTCCGGGGTGAAGCTTTCTTT.